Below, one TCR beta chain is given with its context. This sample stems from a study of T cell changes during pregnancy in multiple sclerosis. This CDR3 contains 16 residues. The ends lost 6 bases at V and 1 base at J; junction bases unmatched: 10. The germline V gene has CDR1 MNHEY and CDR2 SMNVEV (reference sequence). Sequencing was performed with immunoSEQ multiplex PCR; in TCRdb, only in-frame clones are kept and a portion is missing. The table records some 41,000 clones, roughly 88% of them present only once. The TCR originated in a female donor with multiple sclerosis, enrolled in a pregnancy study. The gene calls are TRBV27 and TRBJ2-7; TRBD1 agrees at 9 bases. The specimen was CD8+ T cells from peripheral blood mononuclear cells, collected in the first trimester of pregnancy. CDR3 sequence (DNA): TGTGCCAGCAGCGCGGGACAGGGAACCTTTTCCTACGAGCAGTACTTC. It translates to CASSAGQGTFSYEQYF.